This TCR beta chain was found in a study of cytomegalovirus exposure and HLA in healthy donors. The study, taken as a whole, reports: TRBV6-2, TRBV6-3 and some other V segments were excluded as indistinguishable.

Notes on this clone: The antigen remains undetermined.

PCR used 60 Vbeta primers and 13 Jbeta primers. Data came from immunoSEQ multiplex PCR; TCRdb stores just in-frame clones and leaves some out. Of more than 200,000 clones listed, roughly 84% are singletons. The J segment lost 7 bases and the V segment lost 4 bases, leaving 11 bases of the junction unmatched. Per the germline V gene, CDR1 is SGDLS and CDR2 is YYNGEE. This CDR3 has 16 residues. The sequenced material came from PBMCs. This receptor was obtained from a human donor in good health. The rearrangement joins TRBV9 to TRBJ2-3; 11 bases are shared with TRBD2. The CDR3 sequence is CASSPELAGVRNTQYF. In DNA, the CDR3 is TGTGCCAGCAGCCCAGAACTAGCGGGAGTTCGAAATACGCAGTATTTT.